This TCR beta chain originates from a study of radiotherapy plus CTLA-4 blockade in lung cancer. Study-level information: Disease control was present in more than 30% of patients, and objective responses in 15% to 20%. Overall study results and limits: Strongest reported response predictors: early blood clone changes and post-radiation interferon-beta. Once radiotherapy plus ipilimumab had been given, TCR clones derived from tumor expanded in blood.

Lung cancer patients with chemo-refractory metastatic non-small-cell disease were given focal radiation plus CTLA-4 blockade with ipilimumab. Generated by immunoSEQ multiplex PCR, the TCRdb table keeps only in-frame clones and is missing some. The sample comprises 30,000 to 50,000 clones, just under 80% of which are singletons, and more than 20% rests with the top ten. The germline gives CDR1 SEHNR, CDR2 FQNEAQ (reference sequence). CDR3 length: 14 amino acids. The germline V and J ends were trimmed by 3 bases and 4 bases, with 12 bases remaining between them. Details on this clone: Its antigen is undetermined.

The sequence came from a human donor with non-small cell lung cancer that progressed on radiotherapy plus ipilimumab. The V gene is TRBV7-9, the J gene TRBJ1-2; possibly TRBD1 for D (6 bases). Source: peripheral blood, taken from a patient treated with radiotherapy plus ipilimumab. The CDR3 region is CASSFIQQGYGYTF. The CDR3 region has the DNA TGTGCCAGCAGCTTTATCCAACAGGGCTATGGCTACACCTTC.